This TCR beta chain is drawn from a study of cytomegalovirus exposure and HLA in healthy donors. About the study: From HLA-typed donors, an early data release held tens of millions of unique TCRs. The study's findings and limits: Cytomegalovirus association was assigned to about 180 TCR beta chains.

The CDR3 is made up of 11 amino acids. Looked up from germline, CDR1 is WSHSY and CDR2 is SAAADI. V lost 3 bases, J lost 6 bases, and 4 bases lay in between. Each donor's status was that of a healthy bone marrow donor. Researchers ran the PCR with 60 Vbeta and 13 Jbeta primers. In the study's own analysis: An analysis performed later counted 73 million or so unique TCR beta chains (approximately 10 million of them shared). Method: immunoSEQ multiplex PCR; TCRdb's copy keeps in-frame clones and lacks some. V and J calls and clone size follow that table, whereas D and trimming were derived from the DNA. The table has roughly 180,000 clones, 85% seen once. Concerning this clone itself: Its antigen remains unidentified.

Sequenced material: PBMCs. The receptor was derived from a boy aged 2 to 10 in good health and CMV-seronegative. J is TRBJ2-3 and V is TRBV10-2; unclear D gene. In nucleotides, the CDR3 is TGCGCCAGCAGTGACCGGGATACGCAGTATTTT. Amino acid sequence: CASSDRDTQYF.